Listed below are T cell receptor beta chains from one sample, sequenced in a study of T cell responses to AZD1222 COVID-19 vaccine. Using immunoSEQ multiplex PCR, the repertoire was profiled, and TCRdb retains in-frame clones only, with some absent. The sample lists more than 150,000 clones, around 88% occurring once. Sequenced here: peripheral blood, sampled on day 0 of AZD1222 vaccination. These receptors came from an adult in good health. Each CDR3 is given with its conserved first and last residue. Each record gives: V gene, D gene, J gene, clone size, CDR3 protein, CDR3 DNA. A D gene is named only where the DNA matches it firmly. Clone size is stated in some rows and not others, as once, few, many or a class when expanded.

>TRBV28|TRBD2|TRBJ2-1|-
CASKEAGGGNEQFF
TGTGCCAGCAAAGAAGCGGGGGGCGGAAATGAGCAGTTCTTC
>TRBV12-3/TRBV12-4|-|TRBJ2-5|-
CASREIGSETQYF
TGTGCCAGCAGGGAGATCGGCAGTGAGACCCAGTACTTC
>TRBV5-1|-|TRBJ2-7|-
CASSWGSGGNSYEQYF
TGCGCCAGCAGCTGGGGATCTGGAGGGAACTCCTACGAGCAGTACTTC
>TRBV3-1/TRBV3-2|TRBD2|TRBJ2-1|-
CASSQAFRGDEQFF
TGTGCCAGCAGCCAAGCGTTCCGGGGGGACGAGCAGTTCTTC
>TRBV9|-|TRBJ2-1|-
CASSPRGRGGNEQFF
TGTGCCAGCAGCCCCCGAGGGCGGGGAGGCAATGAGCAGTTCTTC
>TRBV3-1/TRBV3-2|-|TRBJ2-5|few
CASSQVETQYF
TGTGCCAGCAGCCAGGTGGAGACCCAGTACTTC
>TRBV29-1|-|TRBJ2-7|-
CSVERPGEQYF
TGCAGCGTTGAAAGGCCCGGGGAGCAGTACTTC
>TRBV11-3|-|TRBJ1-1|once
CASSLNPTTEAFF
TGTGCCAGCAGCTTAAATCCTACTACTGAAGCTTTCTTT
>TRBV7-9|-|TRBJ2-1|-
CASSLGTATYNEQFF
TGTGCCAGCAGCTTAGGTACGGCGACCTACAATGAGCAGTTCTTC
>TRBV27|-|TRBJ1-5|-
CASSQGSGQPQHF
TGTGCCAGCAGTCAGGGCAGCGGGCAGCCCCAGCATTTT
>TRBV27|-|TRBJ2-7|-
CASSFNARGGYEQYF
TGTGCCAGCAGTTTCAATGCTAGGGGTGGCTACGAGCAGTACTTC
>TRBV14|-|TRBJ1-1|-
CASSQDVNTEAFF
TGTGCCAGCAGCCAAGACGTGAACACTGAAGCTTTCTTT